Listed here are 10 T cell receptor beta chains from one sample, sequenced in a study of T cell responses to AZD1222 COVID-19 vaccine. Here immunoSEQ multiplex PCR was the method, and the copy in TCRdb shows in-frame clones only, minus some. This sample yields about 99,000 clones, of which about 90% are seen a single time; around 8.7% belongs to the top ten. The source material was peripheral blood, sampled on day 0 of AZD1222 vaccination. These receptors were taken from an adult in good health.

The chain links TRBV29-1 to TRBJ2-3; possible D gene TRBD1, 5 bases. The germline gives CDR1 SQVTM, CDR2 ANQGSEA. The CDR3 runs to 14 residues. V shed 6 bases and J shed 1 base, with 14 bases lying between them. The CDR3 DNA is TGCAGCGTCGCAGGGCTTCTTCGCACAGATACGCAGTATTTT. Residues: CSVAGLLRTDTQYF.

This chain links TRBV30 with TRBJ2-7, with TRBD1 matching over 8 bases. With 2 bases clipped from V and 2 bases from J, the junction kept 17 bases outside the gene matches. The germline V gene encodes CDR1 GTSNPN and CDR2 SVGIG (reference sequence). This CDR3 is 18 amino acids long. The DNA for the CDR3 is TGTGCCTGGAGTACTTCTTTTTACCGGGACAGGACTACCTACGAGCAGTACTTC. Amino acids: CAWSTSFYRDRTTYEQYF.

The chain employs TRBV9 and TRBJ2-5; 15 bases are shared with TRBD2. Looked up from germline, CDR1 is SGDLS and CDR2 is YYNGEE. This CDR3 spans 18 amino acids. V lost 0 bases and J lost 0; bases outside the gene matches: 3. The CDR3 region is CASSVGTSGGEYQETQYF. DNA of the CDR3: TGTGCCAGCAGCGTAGGGACTAGCGGGGGGGAGTACCAAGAGACCCAGTACTTC.

CDR3 nucleotide sequence: TGTGCCAGCAGCCCTGGGGGCTTAGGACATTTT. It yields the protein CASSPGGLGHF. This chain uses TRBV9 with TRBJ1-5, with TRBD1 as a possible D gene (6 bases). CDR3 length: 11 amino acids. V was cut by 4 bases and J by 16 bases, with 15 bases left in between. Looked up from germline, CDR1 is SGDLS and CDR2 is YYNGEE.

The V call is TRBV14, the J call TRBJ2-3; 10 nucleotides align to TRBD2. Germline V CDR1 and CDR2: SGHDN, FVKESK. The V segment lost 0 bases and the J segment 3 bases; nucleotides outside the gene matches: 3. CDR3 length: 16 amino acids. The CDR3 protein is CASSQELLAGTDTQYF. In nucleotides, the CDR3 is TGTGCCAGCAGCCAAGAATTACTAGCGGGAACAGATACGCAGTATTTT. Full variable domain (outside the CDR3, taken from reference TRBV14 and TRBJ2-3): EAGVTQFPSHSVIEKGQTVTLRCDPISGHDNLYWYRRVMGKEIKFLLHFVKESKQDESGMPNNRFLAERTGGTYSTLKVQPAELEDSGVYFCASSQELLAGTDTQYFGPGTRLTVL.

This clone was recorded only once. The chain couples TRBV18 to TRBJ1-6, with a tentative D call TRBD1 (6 bases). In germline, CDR1 is KGHSH, CDR2 LQKENI. V lost 5 bases and J 5 bases, leaving 10 bases between the germline ends. CDR3 length: 14 residues. The CDR3 DNA follows: TGTGCCAGCTCATGGGACAAGGATAATTCACCCCTCCACTTT. Protein sequence: CASSWDKDNSPLHF. The full variable domain, rest sourced from reference TRBV18 and TRBJ1-6, is NAGVMQNPRHLVRRRGQEARLRCSPMKGHSHVYWYRQLPEEGLKFMVYLQKENIIDESGMPKERFSAEFPKEGPSILRIQQVVRGDSAAYFCASSWDKDNSPLHFGNGTRLTVT.

The gene calls are TRBV2 and TRBJ2-5, with 7 bases fitting TRBD1. CDR3 length equals 13 residues. J was trimmed by 5 bases and V by 2 bases; bases with no gene match: 2. From germline, CDR1 is SNHLY and CDR2 FYNNEI. CDR3 protein: CASSEKGAETQYF. Here the CDR3 DNA reads TGTGCCAGCAGTGAAAAGGGGGCGGAGACCCAGTACTTC.

The chain links TRBV10-1 to TRBJ2-7; 7 nucleotides match TRBD1. The germline V gene has CDR1 WNHNN and CDR2 SYGVQD (reference sequence). This CDR3 is 18 amino acids long. The V and J ends lost 3 bases and 2 bases, in that order; junction bases with no gene match: 16. This chain's CDR3 is CASSDWDSSEGITYEQYF. CDR3 coding DNA: TGCGCCAGCAGTGATTGGGACAGTTCCGAAGGGATTACCTACGAGCAGTACTTC.

This CDR3 reads CAWTGAGGNTGELFF. CDR3 nucleotide sequence: TGTGCCTGGACCGGAGCGGGGGGGAACACCGGGGAGCTGTTTTTT. The gene calls are TRBV30 and TRBJ2-2, with 9 bases identical to TRBD2. Trimming at V came to 4 bases and at J to 1 base, leaving 4 bases not matched to a gene. Germline CDR1 reads GTSNPN; CDR2 reads SVGIG (reference sequence). The CDR3 has 15 amino acids.

The J gene is TRBJ1-2, the V gene TRBV4-2; the match to TRBD1 covers 7 bases. CDR3 length equals 15 residues. V lost 3 bases, J lost 8 bases, and 12 bases stayed unmatched. CDR1 LGHNA and CDR2 YNFKEQ come from the germline V gene. The CDR3 bases are TGTGCCAGCAGCCAGGGGGACAGTGCGGGACAGGGCTACACCTTC. Translation: CASSQGDSAGQGYTF.